Sequencing of this TCR beta chain was carried out in a study of blood T cells in healthy people across ages. J was trimmed by 0 bases and V by 4 bases; bases with no gene match: 7. The length of the CDR3 is 16 residues. The germline V gene encodes CDR1 SGDLS and CDR2 YYNGEE. With a J-beta primer mix and a sample-barcoded 5' primer, a second PCR ran about 7 to 12 cycles. TCRdb ran MiXCR on the 5' RACE reads and lists one entry per CDR3 protein. The sample lists more than 1 million distinct CDR3 sequences, 45% seen once, with 15% to 20% in the top ten. This clonotype was seen more than once but under ten times.

This chain connects TRBV9 to TRBJ2-1; the match to TRBD2 covers 7 bases. The sequenced material came from blood. This receptor was obtained from a woman aged 55 to 70 in good health. The CDR3 is CASSPSGTYSYNEQFF. In DNA form, the CDR3 reads TGTGCCAGCAGCCCCAGCGGGACCTACTCCTACAATGAGCAGTTCTTC. The variable domain in full, completed from reference TRBV9 and TRBJ2-1, reads DSGVTQTPKHLITATGQRVTLRCSPRSGDLSVYWYQQSLDQGLQFLIQYYNGEERAKGNILERFSAQQFPDLHSELNLSSLELGDSALYFCASSPSGTYSYNEQFFGPGTRLTVL.